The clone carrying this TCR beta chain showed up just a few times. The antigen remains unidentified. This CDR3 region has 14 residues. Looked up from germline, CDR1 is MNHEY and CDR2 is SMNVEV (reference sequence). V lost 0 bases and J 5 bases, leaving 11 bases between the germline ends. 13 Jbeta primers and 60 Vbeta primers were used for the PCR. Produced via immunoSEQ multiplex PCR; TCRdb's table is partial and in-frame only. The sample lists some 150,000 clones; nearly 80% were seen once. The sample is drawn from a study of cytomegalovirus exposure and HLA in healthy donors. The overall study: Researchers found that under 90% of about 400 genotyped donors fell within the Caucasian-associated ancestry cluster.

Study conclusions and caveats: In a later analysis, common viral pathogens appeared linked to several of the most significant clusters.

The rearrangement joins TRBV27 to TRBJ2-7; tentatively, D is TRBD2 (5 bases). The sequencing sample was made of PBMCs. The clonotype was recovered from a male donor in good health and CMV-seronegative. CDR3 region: CASSLSPSFHEQYF. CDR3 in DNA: TGTGCCAGCAGTTTATCACCTAGCTTCCACGAGCAGTACTTC.